This T cell receptor (beta chain) was captured in a study of regulatory T cells in long-lasting Graves disease. The sample's time point: newly diagnosed GD, antithyroid drugs for less than 3 months. Making the TCR library involved RNA that had been extracted from PBMCs. Patients were enrolled at an endocrinology department in Xi'an, China. On this clonotype: What it binds is not known.

Regarding the study as a whole: Having only a small sample size may have limited accuracy.

iRepertoire HTBI primers and Arm-PCR of CDR3 regions built TCR beta libraries. TCRdb redid the calling of the multiplex PCR reads with MiXCR, one entry per CDR3 protein. Here the sample spans roughly 420,000 distinct CDR3 sequences, 15% to 18% being singletons. The sequences come from peripheral blood mononuclear cells (PBMCs), collected at new diagnosis, from a patient treated with antithyroid drugs. This TCR came from a female donor with Graves disease.

The CDR3 nucleotides are TGCGCCAGCAGCTCCCGACTCGTGAAAGAGACCCAGTACTTC. This gives the protein CASSSRLVKETQYF. This sequence joins TRBV4-1 and TRBJ2-5, with D unclear. V was shortened by 5 bases and J by 3 bases, with 13 bases between the two germline ends. CDR3 length: 14 amino acids. Per the germline V gene, CDR1 is MGHRA and CDR2 is YSYEKL.